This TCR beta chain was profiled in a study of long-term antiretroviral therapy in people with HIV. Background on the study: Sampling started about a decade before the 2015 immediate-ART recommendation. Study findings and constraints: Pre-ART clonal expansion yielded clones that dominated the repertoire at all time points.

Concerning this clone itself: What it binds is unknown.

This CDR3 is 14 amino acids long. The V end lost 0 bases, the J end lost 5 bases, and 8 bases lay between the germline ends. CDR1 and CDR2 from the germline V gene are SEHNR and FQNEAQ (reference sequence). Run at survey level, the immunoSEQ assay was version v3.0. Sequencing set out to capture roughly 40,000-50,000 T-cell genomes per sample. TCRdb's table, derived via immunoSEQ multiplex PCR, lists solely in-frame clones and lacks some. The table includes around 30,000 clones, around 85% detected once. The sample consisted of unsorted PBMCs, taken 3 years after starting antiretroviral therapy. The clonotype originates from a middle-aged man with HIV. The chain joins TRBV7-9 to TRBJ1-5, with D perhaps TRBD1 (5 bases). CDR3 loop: CASSLAGADQPQHF. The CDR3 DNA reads TGTGCCAGCAGCTTAGCTGGGGCCGATCAGCCCCAGCATTTT. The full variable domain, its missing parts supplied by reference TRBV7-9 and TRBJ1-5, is DTGVSQNPRHKITKRGQNVTFRCDPISEHNRLYWYRQTLGQGPEFLTYFQNEAQLEKSRLLSDRFSAERPKGSFSTLEIQRTEQGDSAMYLCASSLAGADQPQHFGDGTRLSIL.